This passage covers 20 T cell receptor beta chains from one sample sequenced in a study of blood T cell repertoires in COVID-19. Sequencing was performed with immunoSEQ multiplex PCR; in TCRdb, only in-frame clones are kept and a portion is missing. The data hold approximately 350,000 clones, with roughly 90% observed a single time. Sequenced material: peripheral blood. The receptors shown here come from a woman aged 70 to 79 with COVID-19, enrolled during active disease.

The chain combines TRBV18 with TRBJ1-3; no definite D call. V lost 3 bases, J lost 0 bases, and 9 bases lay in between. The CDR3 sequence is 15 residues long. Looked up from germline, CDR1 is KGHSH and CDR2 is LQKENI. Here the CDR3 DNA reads TGTGCCAGCTCACCCCCGGGATACTCTGGAAACACCATATATTTT. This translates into CASSPPGYSGNTIYF.

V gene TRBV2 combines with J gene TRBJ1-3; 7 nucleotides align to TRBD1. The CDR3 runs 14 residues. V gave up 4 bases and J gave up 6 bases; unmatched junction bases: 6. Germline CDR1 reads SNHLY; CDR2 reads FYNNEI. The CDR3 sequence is CASSGTGVANTIYF. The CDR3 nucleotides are TGTGCCAGCAGTGGTACAGGGGTCGCAAACACCATATATTTT.

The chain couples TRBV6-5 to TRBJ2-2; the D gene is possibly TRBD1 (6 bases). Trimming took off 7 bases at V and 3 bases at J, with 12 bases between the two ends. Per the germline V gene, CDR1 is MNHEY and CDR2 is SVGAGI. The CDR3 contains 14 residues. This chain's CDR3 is CASNDRSDTGELFF. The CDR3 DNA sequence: TGTGCCAGCAACGACAGGTCGGACACCGGGGAGCTGTTTTTT.

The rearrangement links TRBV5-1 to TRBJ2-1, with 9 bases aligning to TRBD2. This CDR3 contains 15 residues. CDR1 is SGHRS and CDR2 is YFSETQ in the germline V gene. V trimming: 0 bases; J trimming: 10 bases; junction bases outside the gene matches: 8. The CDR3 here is CASSLVPSGGPEQFF. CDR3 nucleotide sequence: TGCGCCAGCAGCTTGGTACCGAGCGGGGGGCCCGAGCAGTTCTTC.

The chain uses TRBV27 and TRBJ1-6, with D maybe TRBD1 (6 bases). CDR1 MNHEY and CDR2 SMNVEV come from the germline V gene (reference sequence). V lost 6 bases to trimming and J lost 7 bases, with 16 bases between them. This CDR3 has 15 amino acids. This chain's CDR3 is CASREAGHSNSPLHF. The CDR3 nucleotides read TGTGCCAGCAGGGAAGCGGGACACTCCAATTCACCCCTCCACTTT.

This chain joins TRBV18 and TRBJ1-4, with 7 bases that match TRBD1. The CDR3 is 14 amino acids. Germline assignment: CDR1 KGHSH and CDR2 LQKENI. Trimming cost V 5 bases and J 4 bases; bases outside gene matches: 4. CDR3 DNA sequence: TGTGCCAGCTCAGGGACAGTCAATAATGAAAAACTGTTTTTT. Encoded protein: CASSGTVNNEKLFF.

The CDR3 spells CASSEGNNSPLHF. The DNA for the CDR3 is TGTGCCAGCAGCGAGGGAAATAATTCACCCCTCCACTTT. The chain recombines TRBV3-1 (or the pseudogene TRBV3-2) with TRBJ1-6; D is unresolved. V was pared by 5 bases and J by 5 bases, with 7 bases between. CDR1 is LGHDT, CDR2 YNNKEL, per germline (reference sequence). CDR3 size: 13 residues.

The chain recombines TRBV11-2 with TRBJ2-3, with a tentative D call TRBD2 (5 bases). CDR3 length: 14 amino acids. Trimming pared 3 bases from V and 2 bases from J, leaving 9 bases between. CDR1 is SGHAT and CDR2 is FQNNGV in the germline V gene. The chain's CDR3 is CASSFVGDTDTQYF. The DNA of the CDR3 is TGTGCCAGCAGCTTCGTGGGAGACACAGATACGCAGTATTTT. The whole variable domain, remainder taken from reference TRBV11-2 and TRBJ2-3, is EAGVAQSPRYKIIEKRQSVAFWCNPISGHATLYWYQQILGQGPKLLIQFQNNGVVDDSQLPKDRFSAERLKGVDSTLKIQPAKLEDSAVYLCASSFVGDTDTQYFGPGTRLTVL.

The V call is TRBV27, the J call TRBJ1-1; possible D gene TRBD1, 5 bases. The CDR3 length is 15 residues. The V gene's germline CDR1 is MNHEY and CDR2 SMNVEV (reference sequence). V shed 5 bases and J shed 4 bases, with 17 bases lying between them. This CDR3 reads CASSRQFQRFTEAFF. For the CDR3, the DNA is TGTGCCAGCAGTCGACAGTTTCAGAGGTTCACTGAAGCTTTCTTT.

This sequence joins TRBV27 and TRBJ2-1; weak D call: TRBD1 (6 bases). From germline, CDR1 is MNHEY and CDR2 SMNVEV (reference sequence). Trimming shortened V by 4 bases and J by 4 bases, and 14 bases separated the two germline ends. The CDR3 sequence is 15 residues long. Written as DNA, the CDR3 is TGTGCCAGCAGTTCCGATCGACAGGATTACAATGAGCAGTTCTTC. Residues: CASSSDRQDYNEQFF.

CDR3 region: CASRLRGGLAGTDTQYF. CDR3 DNA sequence: TGCGCCAGCAGGTTACGGGGGGGCCTTGCTGGCACAGATACGCAGTATTTT. The V and J genes are TRBV5-1 and TRBJ2-3, with 8 nucleotides matching TRBD2. V was pared by 5 bases and J by 1 base, with 12 bases of the junction left unmatched. The CDR3 runs 17 residues. In germline, CDR1 is SGHRS, CDR2 YFSETQ.

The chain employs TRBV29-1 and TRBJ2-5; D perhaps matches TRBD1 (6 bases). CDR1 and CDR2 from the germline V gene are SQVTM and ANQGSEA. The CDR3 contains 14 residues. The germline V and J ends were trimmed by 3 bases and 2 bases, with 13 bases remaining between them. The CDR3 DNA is TGCAGCGTTGAGGTGGGACAAGTTCAAGAGACCCAGTACTTC. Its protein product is CSVEVGQVQETQYF.

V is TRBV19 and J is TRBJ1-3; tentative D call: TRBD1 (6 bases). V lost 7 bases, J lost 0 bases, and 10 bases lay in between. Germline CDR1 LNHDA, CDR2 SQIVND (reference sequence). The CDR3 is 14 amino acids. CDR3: CASTWDTSGNTIYF. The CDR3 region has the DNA TGTGCCAGTACCTGGGACACCTCTGGAAACACCATATATTTT. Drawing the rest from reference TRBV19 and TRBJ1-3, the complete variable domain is DGGITQSPKYLFRKEGQNVTLSCEQNLNHDAMYWYRQDPGQGLRLIYYSQIVNDFQKGDIAEGYSVSREKKESFPLTVTSAQKNPTAFYLCASTWDTSGNTIYFGEGSWLTVV.

The CDR3 region has the DNA TGTGCCAGCAGTGAAAACAGCTACGAGCAGTACTTC. Translation: CASSENSYEQYF. This chain connects TRBV2 to TRBJ2-7; D not resolved. The V gene's germline CDR1 is SNHLY and CDR2 FYNNEI. The CDR3 consists of 12 residues. V was pared by 2 bases and J by 3 bases, with 5 bases between.

DNA of the CDR3: TGCAGCGTTGAGGACAGTAACTATGGCTACACCTTC. Its protein is CSVEDSNYGYTF. The chain couples TRBV29-1 to TRBJ1-2, with D possibly matching TRBD1 (6 bases). Germline CDR1 reads SQVTM; CDR2 reads ANQGSEA. With 3 bases removed from V and 1 base from J, the gap between germline ends came to 6 bases. CDR3 length: 12 residues.

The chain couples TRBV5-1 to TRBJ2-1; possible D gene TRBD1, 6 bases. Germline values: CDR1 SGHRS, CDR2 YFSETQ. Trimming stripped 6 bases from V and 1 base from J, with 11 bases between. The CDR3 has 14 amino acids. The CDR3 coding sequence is TGCGCCAGCACCCGGGACACTTCCTACAATGAGCAGTTCTTC. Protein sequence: CASTRDTSYNEQFF. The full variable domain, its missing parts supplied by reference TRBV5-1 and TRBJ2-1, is KAGVTQTPRYLIKTRGQQVTLSCSPISGHRSVSWYQQTPGQGLQFLFEYFSETQRNKGNFPGRFSGRQFSNSRSEMNVSTLELGDSALYLCASTRDTSYNEQFFGPGTRLTVL.

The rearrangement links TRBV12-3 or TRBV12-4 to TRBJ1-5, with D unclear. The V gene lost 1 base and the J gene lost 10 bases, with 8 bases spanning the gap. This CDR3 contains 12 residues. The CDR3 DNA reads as TGTGCCAGCAGTTTAGGGGCAACCCCCCAGCATTTT. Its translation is CASSLGATPQHF.

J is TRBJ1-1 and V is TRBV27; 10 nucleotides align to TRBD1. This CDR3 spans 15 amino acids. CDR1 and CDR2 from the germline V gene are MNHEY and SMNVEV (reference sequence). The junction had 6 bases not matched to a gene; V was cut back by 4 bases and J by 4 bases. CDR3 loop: CASSYLRDRGTEAFF. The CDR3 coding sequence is TGTGCCAGCAGTTATCTCCGGGACAGGGGCACTGAAGCTTTCTTT.

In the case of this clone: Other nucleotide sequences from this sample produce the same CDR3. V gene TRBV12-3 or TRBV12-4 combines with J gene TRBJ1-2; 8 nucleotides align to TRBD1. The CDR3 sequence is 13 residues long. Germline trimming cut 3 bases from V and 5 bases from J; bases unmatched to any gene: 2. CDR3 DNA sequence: TGTGCCAGCAGTTTCCGGACAGGGTATGGCTACACCTTC. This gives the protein CASSFRTGYGYTF.

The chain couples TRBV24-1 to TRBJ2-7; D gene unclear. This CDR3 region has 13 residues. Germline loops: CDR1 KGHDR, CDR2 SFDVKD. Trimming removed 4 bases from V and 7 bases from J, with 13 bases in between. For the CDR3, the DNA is TGTGCCACCAGTGACCGGCACCTCGGGGAGCAGTACTTC. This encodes CATSDRHLGEQYF.